This T cell receptor beta chain was identified in a study of tumor-infiltrating lymphocytes in primary liver carcinoma. Across the whole study: Both sexes were represented among patients, who were 30 to 69 years old.

Co-extracting RNA and DNA was done with roughly 17-31 mg of unsorted bulk tissue as input. Surgery removed the patients' primary liver carcinoma. Germline lookup yields CDR1 MRHNA and CDR2 SNTAGT. The CDR3 sequence is 16 residues long. V trimming: 10 bases; J trimming: 2 bases; junction bases outside the gene matches: 12. A constant-region primer primed TCR beta cDNA synthesis from about 0.55 ug of total RNA. Slightly modified ARM-PCR, run as three nested multiplex PCR rounds, produced the TCR beta libraries. It was with TRBV1-TRBV30 forward primers and a C-beta reverse primer that the first two PCR rounds were run, at around 11 cycles each. Each CDR3 protein gets one entry after TCRdb re-called the multiplex PCR reads with MiXCR. The table has tens of thousands of distinct CDR3 sequences, 71% seen once; the top ten hold around 13%.

This clonotype was obtained from a woman in her fifties or sixties with primary liver carcinoma and hepatitis B virus infection. The chain couples TRBV6-4 to TRBJ2-3, with 10 nucleotides matching TRBD2. What was sequenced was liver tumor tissue from sampling region 4. Subset defined: tumor region T4, right-lateral pole. CDR3 loop: CANSDSAGGSTDTQYF. The CDR3 DNA reads as TGTGCCAATAGTGACTCAGCGGGAGGGTCCACAGATACGCAGTATTTT.